What follows are 14 T cell receptor beta chains derived from one specimen sequenced in a study of cytomegalovirus exposure and HLA in healthy donors. The PCR ran on 60 Vbeta and 13 Jbeta primers. Assay used: immunoSEQ multiplex PCR; TCRdb lists only in-frame clones, some missing. The sample has 100,000 to 150,000 clones; 84% are singletons. The sequenced sample was PBMCs. These receptors came from a woman aged 18-29 years in good health and CMV-seropositive.

This sequence joins TRBV2 and TRBJ2-1; TRBD2 is a possible D gene (7 bases). V lost 6 bases to trimming and J lost 9 bases, with 21 bases between them. This CDR3 region has 15 residues. CDR1 is SNHLY and CDR2 is FYNNEI in the germline V gene. The CDR3 spells CASSLGEGTYSEQFF. As DNA, the CDR3 is TGTGCCAGCAGCCTAGGGGAGGGGACATATTCTGAGCAGTTCTTC.

V is TRBV7-9 and J is TRBJ2-5, with 7 bases that match TRBD2. The CDR3 has 15 amino acids. Germline V gives CDR1 SEHNR, CDR2 FQNEAQ (reference sequence). Unmatched junction bases numbered 4, after V lost 0 bases and J lost 3 bases. The DNA for the CDR3 is TGTGCCAGCAGCTTAGCGGTGGGAGGGGAAGAGACCCAGTACTTC. It yields the protein CASSLAVGGEETQYF.

The rearrangement links TRBV6-5 to TRBJ1-1, with D possibly TRBD1 on 6 matching bases. Germline CDR1 reads MNHEY; CDR2 reads SVGAGI. With 4 bases removed from V and 3 bases from J, the gap between germline ends came to 12 bases. The CDR3 length is 14 residues. CDR3 nucleotide sequence: TGTGCCAGCAGTTTGGGGGGGCAAGACACTGAAGCTTTCTTT. Residues: CASSLGGQDTEAFF.

The chain employs TRBV19 and TRBJ2-1; 10 bases agree with TRBD2. CDR1 is LNHDA, CDR2 SQIVND, per germline (reference sequence). The CDR3 runs to 16 residues. Trimming removed 6 bases from V and 4 bases from J; junction bases left unmatched: 9. CDR3 protein: CASRDRTSGSYNEQFF. For the CDR3, the DNA is TGTGCCAGTAGGGATCGGACTAGCGGTTCTTACAATGAGCAGTTCTTC.

The chain combines TRBV10-1 with TRBJ1-1; D gene uncertain. This CDR3 spans 13 amino acids. The V end was cut by 8 bases, the J end by 0 bases, with 10 bases between. Germline V gives CDR1 WNHNN, CDR2 SYGVQD (reference sequence). The CDR3 DNA is TGCGCCAGCTCAGGATTCTTGAACACTGAAGCTTTCTTT. Its protein is CASSGFLNTEAFF.

The chain combines TRBV28 with TRBJ2-7; D not certain. The CDR3 contains 15 residues. Trimming pared 5 bases from V and 0 bases from J, leaving 14 bases between. Germline-derived CDR1 and CDR2 are MDHEN and SYDVKM. The CDR3 loop reads CASSPGAMLSYEQYF. CDR3 nucleotides: TGTGCCAGCAGTCCCGGAGCGATGCTCTCCTACGAGCAGTACTTC.

This clone appeared a single time. This chain links TRBV28 with TRBJ2-7; 8 bases are shared with TRBD1. Germline V gives CDR1 MDHEN, CDR2 SYDVKM. This CDR3 comprises 12 residues. CDR3 DNA: TGTGCATCACGGCAGGGGGCATACGAGCAGTACTTC. This encodes CASRQGAYEQYF.

The chain couples TRBV2 to TRBJ2-7, with TRBD1 matching over 9 bases. V trimming: 5 bases; J trimming: 3 bases; junction bases outside the gene matches: 5. There are 14 residues in the CDR3. The V gene's germline CDR1 is SNHLY and CDR2 FYNNEI. In DNA form, the CDR3 reads TGTGCCAGCAGTCGACAGGGGGAAGGCTACGAGCAGTACTTC. This encodes CASSRQGEGYEQYF.

J is TRBJ1-4 and V is TRBV7-9; D unresolved. The germline V and J ends were trimmed by 2 bases and 8 bases, with 12 bases remaining between them. CDR1 SEHNR and CDR2 FQNEAQ come from the germline V gene (reference sequence). This CDR3 contains 14 residues. In nucleotides, the CDR3 is TGTGCCAGCAGCTTACCATTGGGGAGAGAAAAACTGTTTTTT. Protein product: CASSLPLGREKLFF.

The rearrangement joins TRBV11-2 to TRBJ2-3, with 8 positions matching TRBD2. The CDR3 length is 17 residues. Germline values: CDR1 SGHAT, CDR2 FQNNGV. Unmatched junction bases numbered 12, after V lost 5 bases and J lost 2 bases. The CDR3 sequence: CASSKIPQRGNTDTQYF. CDR3 bases: TGTGCCAGCAGCAAAATTCCCCAGCGGGGGAACACAGATACGCAGTATTTT.

This chain joins TRBV9 and TRBJ2-3, with a possible D match to TRBD1 (5 bases). Between the trimmed V and J ends, which lost 2 bases and 2 bases, there was a span of 12 bases. Germline assignment: CDR1 SGDLS and CDR2 YYNGEE. The CDR3 totals 15 residues. Written as DNA, the CDR3 is TGTGCCAGCAGCGTGGAAGGACATCTCACAGATACGCAGTATTTT. It encodes CASSVEGHLTDTQYF.

The CDR3 DNA sequence: TGCGCCAGCAGCCCGCAGGGGGAAGGGGATGAGCAGTTCTTC. It encodes CASSPQGEGDEQFF. J is TRBJ2-1 and V is TRBV5-1; TRBD1 matches 7 bases. The V gene end was trimmed by 4 bases and the J gene end by 8 bases; junction bases not matched to a gene: 9. In germline, CDR1 is SGHRS, CDR2 YFSETQ. The CDR3 covers 14 residues.

V usage is TRBV5-1 and J usage is TRBJ2-1; 9 positions agree with TRBD1. The CDR3 has 15 amino acids. Looked up from germline, CDR1 is SGHRS and CDR2 is YFSETQ. Unmatched junction bases numbered 8, after V lost 3 bases and J lost 7 bases. CDR3 protein: CASSSQADRGNEQFF. As DNA, the CDR3 is TGCGCCAGCAGCTCGCAGGCGGACAGGGGAAATGAGCAGTTCTTC.

The chain couples TRBV5-1 to TRBJ2-1, with D hard to call. This CDR3 is built from 12 residues. Germline V CDR1 and CDR2: SGHRS, YFSETQ. The V end lost 0 bases, the J end lost 6 bases, and 4 bases lay between the germline ends. The CDR3 spells CASSLESNEQFF. The DNA for the CDR3 is TGCGCCAGCAGCTTGGAGAGCAATGAGCAGTTCTTC.